Following are 23 T cell receptor beta chains from one sample sequenced in a study of shared clonotypes between healthy human individuals. Using immunoSEQ multiplex PCR, the repertoire was profiled, and TCRdb retains in-frame clones only, with some absent. The table lists around 1.4 million clones, 97% to 99% of them singletons, with under 0.45% in the top ten. The sample was naive CD4+ T cells sorted from blood. Subset of the sample: CD45RA+ positively selected. Source of these receptors: a man aged 30 to 39 in good health.

This clone appeared once. In DNA, the CDR3 is TGTGCCAGCAGCGAACTGCTGGGTCCCTACAATGAGCAGTTCTTC. It specifies CASSELLGPYNEQFF. V gene TRBV9 combines with J gene TRBJ2-1; no reliable D call. CDR1 SGDLS and CDR2 YYNGEE come from the germline V gene. V lost 3 bases to trimming and J lost 2 bases, with 12 bases between them. The CDR3 contains 15 residues.

The chain carries TRBV5-4 and TRBJ2-1; D gene uncertain. This CDR3 spans 13 amino acids. Germline CDR1 is SGHNT and CDR2 is YYREEE (reference sequence). With 4 bases removed from V and 7 bases from J, the gap between germline ends came to 12 bases. CDR3 residues: CASSPKEMNEQFF. The CDR3 DNA reads as TGTGCCAGCAGCCCCAAAGAGATGAATGAGCAGTTCTTC.

Only one count was recorded for this clone. The CDR3 loop is CSVLGVPGDTEAFF. CDR3 nucleotides: TGCAGCGTTCTCGGGGTCCCAGGGGACACTGAAGCTTTCTTT. The chain couples TRBV29-1 to TRBJ1-1; D perhaps matches TRBD1 (6 bases). The V end was cut by 5 bases, the J end by 3 bases, with 16 bases between. Germline V gives CDR1 SQVTM, CDR2 ANQGSEA. The CDR3 runs to 14 residues.

The rearrangement links TRBV5-1 to TRBJ2-3; 7 bases are a match to TRBD2. This CDR3 has 17 residues. V lost 0 bases and J lost 0; bases outside the gene matches: 7. Germline V gives CDR1 SGHRS, CDR2 YFSETQ. As DNA, the CDR3 is TGCGCCAGCAGCTTGGGGGCTAGCGGAGTTAGCACAGATACGCAGTATTTT. Protein sequence: CASSLGASGVSTDTQYF. Full variable domain (remainder filled in from reference TRBV5-1 and TRBJ2-3): KAGVTQTPRYLIKTRGQQVTLSCSPISGHRSVSWYQQTPGQGLQFLFEYFSETQRNKGNFPGRFSGRQFSNSRSEMNVSTLELGDSALYLCASSLGASGVSTDTQYFGPGTRLTVL.

The CDR3 DNA reads TGCGCCAGCAGCTCCAGGGGGGACGCTGAAAAACTGTTTTTT. The encoded protein is CASSSRGDAEKLFF. The chain links TRBV5-1 to TRBJ1-4; 7 bases are a match to TRBD1. Losses at the gene ends were 3 bases for V and 7 bases for J; bases not matched to a gene: 6. Germline CDR1 and CDR2: SGHRS and YFSETQ. The CDR3 has 14 residues.

The chain is built from TRBV28 and TRBJ2-3; 8 positions agree with TRBD1. J was trimmed by 1 base and V by 8 bases; bases with no gene match: 2. This CDR3 has 13 residues. The germline gives CDR1 MDHEN, CDR2 SYDVKM. This CDR3 is CASQGAGTDTQYF. DNA for the CDR3: TGTGCCAGCCAGGGGGCGGGCACAGATACGCAGTATTTT.

The chain couples TRBV28 to TRBJ2-1; 11 bases map to TRBD2. The germline V gene has CDR1 MDHEN and CDR2 SYDVKM. The CDR3 has 15 residues. J lost 9 bases, V lost 2 bases, and 6 bases had no gene match. The CDR3 DNA is TGTGCCAGCAGTTTAGTACTAGCGGGAGTTGGTGAGCAGTTCTTC. It translates to CASSLVLAGVGEQFF.

V gene TRBV27 combines with J gene TRBJ2-5; 10 nucleotides align to TRBD2. CDR1 is MNHEY and CDR2 is SMNVEV in the germline V gene (reference sequence). The CDR3 sequence is 14 residues long. After removal of 6 bases from V and 5 bases from J, the junction contained 6 bases not matched to a gene. The CDR3 DNA is TGTGCCAGCAGCCTAGCGGGAGTTATCGAGACCCAGTACTTC. Its protein is CASSLAGVIETQYF.

The chain carries TRBV20-1 and TRBJ2-1; D is perhaps TRBD1 or TRBD2 (5 bases each). This CDR3 is built from 11 residues. V was shortened by 6 bases and J by 7 bases, with 10 bases between the two germline ends. CDR1 and CDR2 (germline): DFQATT, SNEGSKA (reference sequence). DNA of the CDR3: TGCAGTGCCGGGGCCTGGAATGAGCAGTTCTTC. Amino acids: CSAGAWNEQFF.

The chain carries TRBV28 and TRBJ2-5; D unresolved. Germline V gene lookup returns CDR1 MDHEN and CDR2 SYDVKM. V lost 2 bases to trimming and J lost 2 bases, with 6 bases between them. The CDR3 has 13 residues. The CDR3 is CASSLRKQETQYF. The CDR3 coding sequence is TGTGCCAGCAGTTTAAGGAAACAAGAGACCCAGTACTTC. The full variable domain, completed using reference TRBV28 and TRBJ2-5, is DVKVTQSSRYLVKRTGEKVFLECVQDMDHENMFWYRQDPGLGLRLIYFSYDVKMKEKGDIPEGYSVSREKKERFSLILESASTNQTSMYLCASSLRKQETQYFGPGTRLLVL.

The rearrangement links TRBV5-1 to TRBJ1-2; D may be TRBD1 (5 bases). The CDR3 runs to 17 residues. Germline assignment: CDR1 SGHRS and CDR2 YFSETQ. V was trimmed by 3 bases and J by 6 bases, leaving 24 bases between them. This CDR3 is CASSSTVLGTAGDGYTF. In DNA, the CDR3 is TGCGCCAGCAGCTCGACGGTCCTGGGGACCGCCGGCGATGGCTACACCTTC.

The chain combines TRBV5-6 with TRBJ2-3; perhaps TRBD2 as D (6 bases). CDR1 is SGHDT, CDR2 YYEEEE, per germline. The V end was cut by 7 bases, the J end by 2 bases, with 20 bases between. The CDR3 runs 16 residues. The CDR3 is CASRVSRGMPTDTQYF. The CDR3, as DNA: TGTGCCAGCCGGGTCTCCCGCGGGATGCCCACAGATACGCAGTATTTT.

J is TRBJ1-4 and V is TRBV27, with D uncertain. V was pared by 4 bases and J by 3 bases, with 12 bases between. The CDR3 consists of 15 residues. Looked up from germline, CDR1 is MNHEY and CDR2 is SMNVEV (reference sequence). DNA of the CDR3: TGTGCCAGCAGTTATGAGGGAGGAGCTAATGAAAAACTGTTTTTT. Translation: CASSYEGGANEKLFF.

The chain links TRBV7-8 to TRBJ2-5; D remains ambiguous. Trimming left V 1 base short and J 1 base short, with 7 bases between. The CDR3 totals 14 residues. Germline V gives CDR1 SGHVS, CDR2 FQNEAQ. The CDR3 bases are TGTGCCAGCAGCTTAGTGGGCCGCCAAGAGACCCAGTACTTC. This translates into CASSLVGRQETQYF.

The rearrangement uses TRBV7-8 and TRBJ2-7, with D perhaps TRBD1 or TRBD2 (5 bases each). V was pared by 1 base and J by 3 bases, with 10 bases between. Germline CDR1 and CDR2: SGHVS and FQNEAQ. The length of the CDR3 is 14 residues. The CDR3 sequence is CASSLGWDGYEQYF. In nucleotides, the CDR3 is TGTGCCAGCAGCTTAGGTTGGGACGGCTACGAGCAGTACTTC.

This clone was observed a handful of times. The chain carries TRBV5-4 and TRBJ2-5, with 7 bases identical to TRBD1. Germline loops: CDR1 SGHNT, CDR2 YYREEE (reference sequence). The trim removed 4 bases at V and 5 bases at J, leaving 8 bases unmatched. The CDR3 is 14 residues long. The CDR3 loop is CASSPRQGLETQYF. In DNA form, the CDR3 reads TGTGCCAGCAGCCCTAGACAGGGTTTGGAGACCCAGTACTTC.

V gene TRBV2 combines with J gene TRBJ1-4; D ambiguous. Germline CDR1 SNHLY, CDR2 FYNNEI. V dropped 8 bases and J dropped 0 bases, with 4 bases sitting between them. This CDR3 comprises 12 residues. CDR3 in DNA: TGTGCCAGCGGTTCAACTAATGAAAAACTGTTTTTT. Protein: CASGSTNEKLFF. The full variable domain, its missing parts supplied by reference TRBV2 and TRBJ1-4, is EPEVTQTPSHQVTQMGQEVILRCVPISNHLYFYWYRQILGQKVEFLVSFYNNEISEKSEIFDDQFSVERPDGSNFTLKIRSTKLEDSAMYFCASGSTNEKLFFGSGTQLSVL.

This clone was seen a single time. The rearrangement joins TRBV7-2 to TRBJ2-2; 8 nucleotides line up with TRBD2. The V and J ends lost 1 base and 6 bases, in that order; junction bases with no gene match: 7. From germline, CDR1 is SGHTA and CDR2 FQGNSA. There are 16 residues in the CDR3. The CDR3 sequence is CASSLDRGLGPGELFF. DNA of the CDR3: TGTGCCAGCAGCTTAGACCGGGGACTAGGCCCCGGGGAGCTGTTTTTT.

The rearrangement links TRBV28 to TRBJ1-2; maybe TRBD1 (6 bases). From germline, CDR1 is MDHEN and CDR2 SYDVKM. V was trimmed by 6 bases and J by 6 bases, leaving 14 bases between them. CDR3 length: 13 residues. CDR3 in DNA: TGTGCCAGCAGCTCAAGGGGGGCGGATGGCTACACCTTC. This encodes CASSSRGADGYTF.

V is TRBV9 and J is TRBJ2-6; D could derive from TRBD1 or TRBD2 (5 bases each). Trimming removed 4 bases at V and 0 bases at J, with 8 bases between. Looked up from germline, CDR1 is SGDLS and CDR2 is YYNGEE. This CDR3 region has 15 residues. This CDR3 reads CASSTGTSGANVLTF. In nucleotides, the CDR3 is TGTGCCAGCAGCACGGGGACCTCTGGGGCCAACGTCCTGACTTTC.

The rearrangement joins TRBV10-3 to TRBJ2-1; maybe TRBD1 (6 bases). This CDR3 contains 16 residues. Deletions cut 3 bases from V and 5 bases from J, with 17 bases between. Germline V lookup: CDR1 ENHRY, CDR2 SYGVKD. Written as DNA, the CDR3 is TGTGCCATCAGTGATACAGGGCGTGGGGTCCACAATGAGCAGTTCTTC. Amino acids: CAISDTGRGVHNEQFF.

The chain is built from TRBV5-4 and TRBJ2-6; D possibly corresponds to TRBD2 (5 bases). Per germline, CDR1 SGHNT and CDR2 YYREEE (reference sequence). The CDR3 has 15 amino acids. Trimming took 0 bases from V and 6 from J, leaving 10 bases between them. Written as DNA, the CDR3 is TGTGCCAGCAGCTTGGTTGGGGAGCCGGCCAACGTCCTGACTTTC. This sequence encodes CASSLVGEPANVLTF.

On this clone itself: A junction boundary mismatches the germline segment, possibly from a read error. CDR3 sequence reads: CASSPRAGTRELFF. The CDR3 DNA sequence: TGTGCCAGCAGCCCTAGGGCTGGCACCCGGGAGCTGTTTTTT. V is TRBV7-9 and J is TRBJ2-2; D is unclear. This CDR3 contains 14 residues. Germline-derived CDR1 and CDR2 are SEHNR and FQNEAQ (reference sequence).